What follows is one T cell receptor (beta chain) and its context. Its antigen is unknown. The CDR3 is made up of 15 amino acids. The V end lost 1 base, the J end lost 3 bases, and 9 bases lay between the germline ends. Germline V lookup: CDR1 SEHNR, CDR2 FQNEAQ (reference sequence). The data were obtained in a study of CD8 T cells in ankylosing spondylitis. TCRdb re-analysed the 5' RACE reads in MiXCR, keeping a single row per CDR3 protein. The profile shows roughly 230,000 distinct CDR3 sequences, about 20% of them singletons. Study findings and constraints: Matched synovial fluid from ankylosing spondylitis patients was reported to be enriched for disease-linked clones. Prior literature has documented some motif variants in synovial fluid and blood from reactive arthritis. A TCR beta motif of 8 or 9 highly homologous variants appeared characteristic of ankylosing spondylitis blood.

The TCR was taken from a male donor with ankylosing spondylitis or in good health (not recorded which). The sequenced material came from blood, either unsorted or a sorted T cell fraction (not recorded which). The chain combines TRBV7-9 with TRBJ1-4; D is unresolved. CDR3 loop: CASSLVHTPNEKLFF. The CDR3 nucleotides are TGTGCCAGCAGCTTAGTCCATACTCCTAATGAAAAACTGTTTTTT.